These 5 T cell receptor beta chains share one sample of origin, sequenced in a study of blood T cell repertoires in COVID-19. Sequenced by immunoSEQ multiplex PCR; TCRdb stores in-frame clones only, minus some. The sample yields roughly 90,000 clones, 85% to 90% seen once. The source material was peripheral blood. The receptors originated from a man aged 35-49 years with acute or convalescent COVID-19.

The V call is TRBV6-6, the J call TRBJ1-2; TRBD1 might be the D (5 bases). The CDR3 sequence is 13 residues long. Trimming pared 7 bases from V and 4 bases from J, leaving 13 bases between. Germline V gene sequence: CDR1 MNHNY, CDR2 SVGAGI (reference sequence). CDR3 in amino acids: CASTPTGGYGYTF. In nucleotides, the CDR3 is TGTGCCAGCACCCCGACGGGGGGCTATGGCTACACCTTC.

The chain combines TRBV5-5 with TRBJ1-3; TRBD1 aligns across 10 bases. The ends lost 4 bases at V and 2 bases at J; junction bases unmatched: 6. The CDR3 is made up of 16 amino acids. Germline V gene lookup returns CDR1 SGHKS and CDR2 YYEKEE (reference sequence). This CDR3 reads CASSRRQGAAGNTIYF. The CDR3 DNA is TGTGCCAGCAGCCGGAGACAGGGGGCGGCTGGAAACACCATATATTTT. Variable domain in full (rest from reference TRBV5-5 and TRBJ1-3): DAGVTQSPTHLIKTRGQQVTLRCSPISGHKSVSWYQQVLGQGPQFIFQYYEKEERGRGNFPDRFSARQFPNYSSELNVNALLLGDSALYLCASSRRQGAAGNTIYFGEGSWLTVV.

The genes are TRBV3-1 (or the pseudogene TRBV3-2) and TRBJ2-7; TRBD1 is a possible D gene (6 bases). The germline V gene encodes CDR1 LGHDT and CDR2 YNNKEL (reference sequence). The ends were cut back, 1 base at V and 4 bases at J, with 26 bases in the middle. The CDR3 covers 19 residues. Written as DNA, the CDR3 is TGTGCCAGCAGCCAAGTACCCGGAACCAAACAGGGTTTTTGGTACGAGCAGTACTTC. This encodes CASSQVPGTKQGFWYEQYF.

The chain recombines TRBV6-7 with TRBJ1-1; no firm D call. TRBV6-7 is an ORF, with its function uncertain. Trimming pared 2 bases from V and 4 bases from J, leaving 11 bases between. CDR3 length: 14 residues. CDR3: CASSYPTVGTEAFF. Here the CDR3 DNA reads TGTGCCAGCAGTTACCCAACAGTAGGCACTGAAGCTTTCTTT.

The CDR3 coding sequence is TGTGCCAGCAGTATACAGGGTTCCTATGGCTACACCTTC. As protein: CASSIQGSYGYTF. The chain has TRBV6-5 and TRBJ1-2; D is possibly TRBD1 (6 bases). This CDR3 is 13 amino acids long. Germline CDR1 MNHEY, CDR2 SVGAGI. The germline V and J ends were trimmed by 5 bases and 4 bases, with 11 bases remaining between them.